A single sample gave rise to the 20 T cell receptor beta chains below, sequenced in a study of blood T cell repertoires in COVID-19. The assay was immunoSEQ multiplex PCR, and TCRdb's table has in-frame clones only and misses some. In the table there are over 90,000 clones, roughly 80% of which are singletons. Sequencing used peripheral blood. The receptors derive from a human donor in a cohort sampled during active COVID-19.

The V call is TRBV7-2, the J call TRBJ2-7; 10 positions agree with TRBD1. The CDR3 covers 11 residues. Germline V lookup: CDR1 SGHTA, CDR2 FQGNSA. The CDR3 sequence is CGQGALSEQYF. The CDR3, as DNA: TGTGGACAGGGGGCCTTGAGTGAGCAGTACTTC.

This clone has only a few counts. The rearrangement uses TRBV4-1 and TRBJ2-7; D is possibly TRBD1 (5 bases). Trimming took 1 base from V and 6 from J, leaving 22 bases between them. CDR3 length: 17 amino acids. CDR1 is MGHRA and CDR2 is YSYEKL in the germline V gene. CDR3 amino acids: CASSQGRGRVERSEQYF. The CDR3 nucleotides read TGCGCCAGCAGCCAAGGACGAGGCAGGGTAGAGAGGAGCGAGCAGTACTTC.

The CDR3 loop reads CASRKEAGGGQPQHF. Here the CDR3 DNA reads TGTGCCAGCAGGAAAGAAGCAGGGGGTGGTCAGCCCCAGCATTTT. The chain couples TRBV6-4 to TRBJ1-5; the match to TRBD1 covers 7 bases. Per germline, CDR1 MRHNA and CDR2 SNTAGT. V trimming: 6 bases; J trimming: 6 bases; junction bases outside the gene matches: 11. This CDR3 is 15 amino acids long.

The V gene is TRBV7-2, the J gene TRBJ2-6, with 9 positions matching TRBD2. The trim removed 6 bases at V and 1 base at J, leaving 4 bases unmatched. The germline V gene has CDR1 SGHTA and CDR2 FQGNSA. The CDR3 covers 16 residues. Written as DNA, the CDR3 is TGTGCCAGCAGGGTAGCGGGGGCTTCTGGGGCCAACGTCCTGACTTTC. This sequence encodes CASRVAGASGANVLTF.

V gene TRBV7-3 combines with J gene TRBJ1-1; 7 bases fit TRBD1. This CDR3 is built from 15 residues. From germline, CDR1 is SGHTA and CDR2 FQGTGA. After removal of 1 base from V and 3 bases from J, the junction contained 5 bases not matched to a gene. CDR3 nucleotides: TGTGCCAGCAGCTTAATGGCAGGGGGGTACACTGAAGCTTTCTTT. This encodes CASSLMAGGYTEAFF. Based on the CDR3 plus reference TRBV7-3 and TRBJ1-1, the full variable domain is GAGVSQTPSNKVTEKGKYVELRCDPISGHTALYWYRQSLGQGPEFLIYFQGTGAADDSGLPNDRFFAVRPEGSVSTLKIQRTERGDSAVYLCASSLMAGGYTEAFFGQGTRLTVV.

The CDR3 here is CASSQGDLPAVKETQYF. The CDR3, as DNA: TGTGCCAGCAGCCAAGGCGACCTACCAGCGGTAAAAGAGACCCAGTACTTC. The V gene is TRBV14, the J gene TRBJ2-5; the D gene is possibly TRBD2 (5 bases). In germline, CDR1 is SGHDN, CDR2 FVKESK. The V end lost 1 base, the J end lost 3 bases, and 18 bases lay between the germline ends. The CDR3 is 17 amino acids.

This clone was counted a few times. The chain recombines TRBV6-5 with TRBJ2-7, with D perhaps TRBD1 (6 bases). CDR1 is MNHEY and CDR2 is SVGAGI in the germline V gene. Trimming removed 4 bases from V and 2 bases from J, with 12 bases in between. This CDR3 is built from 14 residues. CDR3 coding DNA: TGTGCCAGCAGTTCAAGGACAGTCCCCTACGAGCAGTACTTC. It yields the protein CASSSRTVPYEQYF.

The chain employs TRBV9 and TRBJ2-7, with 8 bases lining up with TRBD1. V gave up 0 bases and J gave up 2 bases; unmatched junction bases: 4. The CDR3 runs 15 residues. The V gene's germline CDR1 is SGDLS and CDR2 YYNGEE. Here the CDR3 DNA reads TGTGCCAGCAGCGTAGGGGCAGGGGGCCCCTACGAGCAGTACTTC. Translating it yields CASSVGAGGPYEQYF.

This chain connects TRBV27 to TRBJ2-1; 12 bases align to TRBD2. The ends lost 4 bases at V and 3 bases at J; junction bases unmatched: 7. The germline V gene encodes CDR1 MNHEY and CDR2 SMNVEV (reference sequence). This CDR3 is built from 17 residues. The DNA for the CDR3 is TGTGCCAGCAGTTCCCTAGCGGGGGGGCGGTACTACAATGAGCAGTTCTTC. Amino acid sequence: CASSSLAGGRYYNEQFF.

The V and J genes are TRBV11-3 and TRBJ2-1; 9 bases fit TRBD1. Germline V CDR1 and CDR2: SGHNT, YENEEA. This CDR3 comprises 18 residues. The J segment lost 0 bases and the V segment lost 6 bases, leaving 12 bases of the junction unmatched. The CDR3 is CASRRDRAPPSSYNEQFF. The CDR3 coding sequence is TGTGCCAGCAGACGGGACAGGGCTCCCCCCAGCTCCTACAATGAGCAGTTCTTC.

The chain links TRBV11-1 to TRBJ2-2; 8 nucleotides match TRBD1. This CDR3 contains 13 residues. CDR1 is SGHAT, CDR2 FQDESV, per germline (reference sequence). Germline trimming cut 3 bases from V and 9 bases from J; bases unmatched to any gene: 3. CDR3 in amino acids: CASSFGQGRELFF. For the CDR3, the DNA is TGTGCCAGCAGCTTTGGACAGGGCCGGGAGCTGTTTTTT.

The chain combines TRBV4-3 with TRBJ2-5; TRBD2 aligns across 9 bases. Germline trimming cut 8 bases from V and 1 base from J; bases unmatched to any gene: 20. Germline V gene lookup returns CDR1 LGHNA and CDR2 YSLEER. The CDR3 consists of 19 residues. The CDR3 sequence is CASPKGLAGRMTSQETQYF. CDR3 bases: TGCGCCAGCCCCAAGGGCCTAGCGGGGAGGATGACTTCCCAAGAGACCCAGTACTTC.

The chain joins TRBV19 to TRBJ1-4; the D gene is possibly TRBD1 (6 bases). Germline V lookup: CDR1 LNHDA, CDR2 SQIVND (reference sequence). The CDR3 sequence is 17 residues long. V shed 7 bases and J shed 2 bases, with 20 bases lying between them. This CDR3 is CASKVRDGGLTNEKLFF. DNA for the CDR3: TGTGCCAGTAAAGTTCGAGACGGGGGGCTCACTAATGAAAAACTGTTTTTT.

CDR3 sequence: CASSFGGSSYGYTF. The CDR3 DNA is TGTGCCAGCAGCTTCGGGGGAAGTAGCTATGGCTACACCTTC. The chain carries TRBV11-2 and TRBJ1-2; tentatively, D is TRBD1 (5 bases). The CDR3 spans 14 residues. V was shortened by 3 bases and J by 4 bases, with 12 bases between the two germline ends. The V gene's germline CDR1 is SGHAT and CDR2 FQNNGV.

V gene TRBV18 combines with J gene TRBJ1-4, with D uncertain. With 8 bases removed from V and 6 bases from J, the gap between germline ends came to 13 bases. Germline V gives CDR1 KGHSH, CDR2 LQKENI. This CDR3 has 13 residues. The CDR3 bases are TGTGCCAGCACCCCGGTAGCTGATGAAAAACTGTTTTTT. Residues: CASTPVADEKLFF.

The CDR3 DNA sequence: TGTGCCAGCAGCTTAGGGACAGGGAGACAGCCCCAGCATTTT. The encoded protein is CASSLGTGRQPQHF. The chain has TRBV7-9 and TRBJ1-5; 8 bases match TRBD1. CDR3 length equals 14 residues. V shed 1 base, J shed 7 bases, and the junction held 3 bases outside the gene matches. CDR1 and CDR2 from the germline V gene are SEHNR and FQNEAQ (reference sequence).

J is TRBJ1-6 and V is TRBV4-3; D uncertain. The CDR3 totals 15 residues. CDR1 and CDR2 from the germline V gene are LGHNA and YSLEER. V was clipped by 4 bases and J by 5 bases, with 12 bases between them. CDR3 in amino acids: CASSLNTLDNSPLHF. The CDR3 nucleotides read TGCGCCAGCAGCCTAAATACTCTGGATAATTCACCCCTCCACTTT.

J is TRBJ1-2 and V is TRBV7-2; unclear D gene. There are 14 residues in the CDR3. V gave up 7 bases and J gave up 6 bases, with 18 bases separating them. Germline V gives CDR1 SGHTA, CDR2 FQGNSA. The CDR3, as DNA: TGTGCCAGCACGCCGTCCACGGGGTGGGATGGCTACACCTTC. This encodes CASTPSTGWDGYTF.

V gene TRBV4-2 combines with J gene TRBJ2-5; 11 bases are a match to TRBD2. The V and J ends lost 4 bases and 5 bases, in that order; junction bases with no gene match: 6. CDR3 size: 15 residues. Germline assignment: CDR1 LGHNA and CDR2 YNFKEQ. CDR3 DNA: TGTGCCAGCAGCCCGTTCGGACTAGCGGGCGAGACCCAGTACTTC. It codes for CASSPFGLAGETQYF.

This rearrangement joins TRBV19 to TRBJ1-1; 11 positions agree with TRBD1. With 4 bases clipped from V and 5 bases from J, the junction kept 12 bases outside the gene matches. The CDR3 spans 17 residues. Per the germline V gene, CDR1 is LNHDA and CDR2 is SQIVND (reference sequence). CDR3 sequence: CASSTDWGQGVRTEAFF. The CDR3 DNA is TGTGCCAGTAGTACGGATTGGGGACAGGGGGTAAGGACTGAAGCTTTCTTT.